The rows below give T cell receptor beta chains drawn from one sample of a study of tumor-infiltrating lymphocytes in primary liver carcinoma. In TCRdb, the multiplex PCR reads were re-called with MiXCR into one record per CDR3 protein. There are about 200,000 distinct CDR3 sequences in the sample; over 80% occur only once, and around a sixth lies in the top ten. What was sequenced was tumor tissue from primary liver carcinoma. These receptors were taken from a middle-aged man with primary liver carcinoma and hepatitis B virus infection. Both conserved end residues are part of each CDR3. D genes are given only for firm matches. Not all rows give a size; the values are once, few, many and, for expanded clones, a class.

V: TRBV11-1; J: TRBJ1-1; size: NA; D: NA; CDR3: CASSPRQDRNTEAFF; DNA: TGTGCTAGCAGCCCGCGACAGGATCGAAACACTGAAGCTTTCTTT
V: TRBV5-1; J: TRBJ1-1; size: NA; D: NA; CDR3: CISSLEPSGSTFF; DNA: TGCATCAGCAGCTTGGAACCGTCGGGTTCGACTTTCTTT
V: TRBV5-6; J: TRBJ2-1; size: NA; D: NA; CDR3: CASSFDLEGIGDEQFF; DNA: TGTGCCAGCAGCTTCGATTTGGAGGGAATCGGCGATGAGCAGTTCTTC
V: TRBV6-5; J: TRBJ1-2; size: NA; D: TRBD1; CDR3: CVSSYSGTGSNYGYIF; DNA: TGTGTCAGCAGTTACTCGGGGACAGGGTCCAACTATGGCTACATCTTC
V: TRBV5-4; J: TRBJ2-7; size: NA; D: TRBD1; CDR3: CASSYGTGTRGEQYF; DNA: TGTGCCAGCAGCTATGGGACAGGCACGAGAGGCGAGCAGTATTTC
V: TRBV6-1; J: TRBJ1-1; size: NA; D: NA; CDR3: CVSSDGQVGTEAFF; DNA: TGTGTCAGCAGTGATGGGCAGGTGGGCACTGAAGCTTTCTTT
V: TRBV4-2; J: TRBJ2-3; size: NA; D: TRBD2; CDR3: CASSQVDGGSGGTVTQYF; DNA: TGTGCCAGCAGCCAAGTTGATGGTGGTAGCGGGGGGACAGTTACGCAGTATTTT
V: TRBV19; J: TRBJ2-3; size: few; D: NA; CDR3: CASSTRERGTDTQYF; DNA: TGTGCCAGTAGTACCCGGGAGCGGGGCACAGATACGCAGTATTTT
V: TRBV5-1; J: TRBJ2-3; size: NA; D: NA; CDR3: CASRLSEGGPALPSTDTQYF; DNA: TGCGCCAGCAGACTTTCAGAGGGCGGCCCTGCGCTACCTAGCACAGATACGCAGTATTTT
V: TRBV29-1; J: TRBJ1-1; size: NA; D: NA; CDR3: CSTQDQKNTEAFF; DNA: TGCAGCACTCAGGACCAGAAGAACACTGAAGCTTTCTTT
V: TRBV12-3/TRBV12-4; J: TRBJ1-1; size: NA; D: TRBD1; CDR3: CASNRSGQGNTEAFF; DNA: TGTGCCAGCAATAGATCGGGACAGGGGAACACTGAAGCTTTCTTT
V: TRBV11-3; J: TRBJ2-7; size: NA; D: TRBD1; CDR3: CPSSVGQYYEQYF; DNA: TGTCCCAGCAGCGTGGGACAGTACTACGAACAGTACTTC
V: TRBV4-3; J: TRBJ2-1; size: NA; D: NA; CDR3: CASSQGANFDVQFF; DNA: TGCGCCAGCAGCCAAGGGGCCAATTTCGACGTGCAGTTCTTC
V: TRBV11-2; J: TRBJ2-5; size: NA; D: NA; CDR3: CACSLGIGRIETQYF; DNA: TGTGCCTGCAGCCTAGGGATAGGGAGGATAGAGACCCAGTACTTC
V: TRBV11-2; J: TRBJ2-3; size: NA; D: NA; CDR3: CASSFLAGAVTGTQYF; DNA: TGTGCCAGCAGCTTCCTAGCAGGAGCAGTCACAGGTACGCAGTATTTT
V: TRBV14; J: TRBJ2-7; size: NA; D: TRBD1; CDR3: CASSQPGQGSYEQCF; DNA: TGTGCCAGCAGCCAACCGGGACAGGGCTCCTACGAGCAGTGCTTC
V: TRBV29-1; J: TRBJ2-3; size: once; D: TRBD1; CDR3: CSVETGGDIDTRYF; DNA: TGCAGCGTCGAAACAGGGGGCGACATAGATACGCGGTATTTT
V: TRBV29-1; J: TRBJ2-3; size: NA; D: TRBD1; CDR3: CSVGWIGQGNTDTQYF; DNA: TGCAGCGTTGGGTGGATCGGACAGGGTAATACAGATACGCAGTATTTT
V: TRBV6-1; J: TRBJ2-7; size: NA; D: NA; CDR3: CASSEESNRDMGSYEQYF; DNA: TGTGCCAGCAGTGAAGAGTCTAACAGGGATATGGGCTCCTACGAGCAATACTTC
V: TRBV4-2; J: TRBJ1-2; size: NA; D: TRBD1; CDR3: CASGRSSRGGGASYDYTF; DNA: TGTGCCAGCGGCCGATCGTCCAGGGGGGGGGGCGCGTCCTATGACTACACCTTC
V: TRBV21-1; J: TRBJ2-5; size: many; D: NA; CDR3: CASMRDQETQYF; DNA: TGTGCCAGCATGAGGGACCAAGAGACCCAGTACTTC
V: TRBV11-1; J: TRBJ2-7; size: NA; D: NA; CDR3: CASISSRDPSYKQYF; DNA: TGTGCCAGCATCTCATCCCGGGACCCCTCCTACAAGCAGTACTTC
V: TRBV4-1; J: TRBJ1-1; size: medium-sized; D: TRBD1; CDR3: CASSQGDRGRDTEAFF; DNA: TGCGCCAGCAGCCAAGGTGACAGGGGAAGGGACACTGAAGCTTTCTTT
V: TRBV7-2; J: TRBJ2-2; size: NA; D: NA; CDR3: CASRNRGGTGELFF; DNA: TGTGCCAGCAGAAACAGGGGGGGGACCGGGGAGCTGTTTTTT
V: TRBV29-1; J: TRBJ2-1; size: few; D: TRBD1; CDR3: CSVEFGIGGLYEQFF; DNA: TGCAGCGTTGAGTTCGGGATAGGGGGCTTATATGAGCAGTTCTTC
V: TRBV28; J: TRBJ1-2; size: once; D: NA; CDR3: CARSLGGAGCYTF; DNA: TGTGCCAGGAGTTTAGGGGGGGCGGGATGCTACACCTTC
V: TRBV10-2; J: TRBJ2-3; size: NA; D: NA; CDR3: CASGPTGSRADTQYF; DNA: TGCGCCAGCGGGCCGACTGGCAGTAGGGCAGATACGCAGTATTTT
V: TRBV6-1; J: TRBJ2-6; size: NA; D: NA; CDR3: CASSESPSEANALTF; DNA: TGTGCCAGCAGTGAGTCCCCCTCTGAGGCCAACGCCCTGACTTTC
V: TRBV5-5; J: TRBJ1-3; size: few; D: NA; CDR3: CASNAGTDLFSGNTIYF; DNA: TGTGCCAGCAATGCCGGGACGGATCTCTTTTCTGGAAACACCATATATTTT
V: TRBV11-2; J: TRBJ2-3; size: NA; D: NA; CDR3: CASSLNLLVGGDTDTQYF; DNA: TGTGCCAGCAGTTTAAATCTCCTAGTGGGAGGCGATACGGATACGCAGTATTTT